Presented here are 18 T cell receptor beta chains from one specimen sequenced in a study of OX40 agonist ivuxolimab in advanced cancers. Assay used: immunoSEQ multiplex PCR; TCRdb lists only in-frame clones, some missing. This sample has 100,000 or so clones, with roughly nine tenths found just once. The sample in question was CD4+ or CD8+ T cells sorted from blood, obtained in a trial of the OX40 agonist ivuxolimab. The receptors derive from an adult with an advanced solid tumor such as melanoma, head and neck, liver or kidney cancer.

The gene calls are TRBV4-2 and TRBJ2-7; 8 nucleotides line up with TRBD1. The CDR3 is 15 residues long. V lost 1 base, J lost 3 bases, and 5 bases stayed unmatched. From germline, CDR1 is LGHNA and CDR2 YNFKEQ. The CDR3 nucleotides are TGTGCCAGCAGCCAAGTACCAGGGGGCTTCTACGAGCAGTACTTC. Its translation: CASSQVPGGFYEQYF.

This clone appeared once. The chain links TRBV7-3 to TRBJ2-7, with 10 bases that match TRBD1. This CDR3 spans 15 amino acids. J gave up 6 bases and V 5 bases, and 10 bases lay outside the gene matches. The V gene's germline CDR1 is SGHTA and CDR2 FQGTGA. CDR3 sequence (DNA): TGTGCCAGCAGCCCATCCTCCGGACAGGGGGTCGAGCAGTACTTC. As protein: CASSPSSGQGVEQYF.

This clone was observed a single time. The V and J genes are TRBV28 and TRBJ2-1, with TRBD2 matching over 8 bases. The CDR3 has 15 residues. Unmatched junction bases numbered 6, after V lost 3 bases and J lost 5 bases. Germline V gene lookup returns CDR1 MDHEN and CDR2 SYDVKM. The CDR3 protein is CASSFSAGGNNEQFF. In nucleotides, the CDR3 is TGTGCCAGCAGTTTTTCCGCGGGAGGTAACAATGAGCAGTTCTTC.

The CDR3 here is CASRGTGTSYEQYF. The CDR3 DNA is TGTGCCAGTAGGGGGACAGGGACTTCCTACGAGCAGTACTTC. The chain employs TRBV19 and TRBJ2-7, with 9 nucleotides matching TRBD1. Trimming took 6 bases from V and 1 from J; bases not matched to a gene: 4. CDR3 length equals 14 residues. CDR1 LNHDA and CDR2 SQIVND come from the germline V gene (reference sequence). Full variable domain (rest looked up from reference TRBV19 and TRBJ2-7): DGGITQSPKYLFRKEGQNVTLSCEQNLNHDAMYWYRQDPGQGLRLIYYSQIVNDFQKGDIAEGYSVSREKKESFPLTVTSAQKNPTAFYLCASRGTGTSYEQYFGPGTRLTVT.

This clone came up a few times. The chain recombines TRBV18 with TRBJ2-6, with TRBD1 matching over 8 bases. The germline V gene has CDR1 KGHSH and CDR2 LQKENI. The CDR3 is made up of 20 amino acids. V trimming: 6 bases; J trimming: 2 bases; junction bases outside the gene matches: 18. CDR3 DNA: TGTGCCAGCTCCCCTAAGGTCACAGGACAGGGTGTCCCTGGGGCCAACGTCCTGACTTTC. Residues: CASSPKVTGQGVPGANVLTF.

CDR3 region: CASSPAPDRGGQPQHF. Here the CDR3 DNA reads TGTGCCAGTAGCCCCGCCCCGGACAGGGGCGGTCAGCCCCAGCATTTT. The chain combines TRBV19 with TRBJ1-5; 9 positions match TRBD1. V lost 6 bases and J lost 6; bases outside the gene matches: 12. The CDR3 extends over 16 amino acids. Looked up from germline, CDR1 is LNHDA and CDR2 is SQIVND (reference sequence).

V and J are TRBV28 and TRBJ1-1; D possibly corresponds to TRBD1 (5 bases). CDR3 length: 17 amino acids. The germline CDR1 and CDR2 sequences are MDHEN and SYDVKM. V was clipped by 4 bases and J by 0 bases, with 18 bases between them. This chain's CDR3 is CASSSTASGVMNTEAFF. The CDR3 bases are TGTGCCAGCAGTTCGACAGCTTCCGGAGTTATGAACACTGAAGCTTTCTTT.

This rearrangement joins TRBV5-6 to TRBJ2-5; TRBD2 matches 12 bases. CDR1 is SGHDT, CDR2 YYEEEE, per germline. The CDR3 runs to 15 residues. The V segment lost 4 bases and the J segment 2 bases; nucleotides outside the gene matches: 3. The CDR3: CASSQLAGGQETQYF. The DNA for the CDR3 is TGTGCCAGCAGCCAGCTAGCGGGAGGGCAAGAGACCCAGTACTTC.

This rearrangement joins TRBV28 to TRBJ1-2, with 9 bases lining up with TRBD1. CDR1 is MDHEN, CDR2 SYDVKM, per germline. Trimming cost V 3 bases and J 5 bases; bases outside gene matches: 4. The CDR3 extends over 14 amino acids. The CDR3 nucleotides read TGTGCCAGCAGTTTCAGGACAGGGGAGTATGGCTACACCTTC. It is translated as CASSFRTGEYGYTF.

The chain combines TRBV14 with TRBJ2-7, with TRBD2 matching over 15 bases. This CDR3 has 15 amino acids. Germline V gene lookup returns CDR1 SGHDN and CDR2 FVKESK. Trimming at V came to 4 bases and at J to 5 bases, leaving 3 bases not matched to a gene. CDR3 protein: CASSPGLAGGDEQYF. As DNA, the CDR3 is TGTGCCAGCAGCCCGGGACTAGCGGGAGGAGACGAGCAGTACTTC.

V and J are TRBV9 and TRBJ2-7; D is unresolved. The V and J ends lost 0 bases and 1 base respectively, with 14 bases between them. CDR3 length: 16 amino acids. Germline V gene data show CDR1 as SGDLS and CDR2 as YYNGEE. This chain's CDR3 is CASSVEGRARSYEQYF. The CDR3 DNA is TGTGCCAGCAGCGTAGAGGGTAGGGCGAGATCCTACGAGCAGTACTTC.

V gene TRBV6-1 combines with J gene TRBJ2-2; no clear D gene. The CDR3 is 10 residues long. Germline V gene sequence: CDR1 MNHNS, CDR2 SASEGT. V lost 4 bases and J 6 bases, leaving 0 bases between the germline ends. Here the CDR3 reads CASSAGELFF. The CDR3 nucleotides read TGTGCCAGCAGTGCCGGGGAGCTGTTTTTT.

The chain combines TRBV19 with TRBJ2-5; 7 bases agree with TRBD1. V dropped 5 bases and J dropped 0; count of bases not matched to a gene: 9. The germline gives CDR1 LNHDA, CDR2 SQIVND (reference sequence). The CDR3 covers 16 residues. DNA for the CDR3: TGTGCCAGTAGTCTCAAGGGGGCGATGTACCAAGAGACCCAGTACTTC. It is translated as CASSLKGAMYQETQYF.

As DNA, the CDR3 is TGTGCCAGCTCCCTGACTAGCGGCACGACCTACGAGCAGTACTTC. Protein sequence: CASSLTSGTTYEQYF. The V gene is TRBV18, the J gene TRBJ2-7; 9 bases map to TRBD2. The ends lost 6 bases at V and 2 bases at J; junction bases unmatched: 8. This CDR3 is 15 amino acids long. The V gene's germline CDR1 is KGHSH and CDR2 LQKENI.

This CDR3 is CASKEGSYNSPLHF. For the CDR3, the DNA is TGTGCCAGCAAGGAGGGCTCCTATAATTCACCCCTCCACTTT. The chain links TRBV27 to TRBJ1-6; D not certain. Germline V gives CDR1 MNHEY, CDR2 SMNVEV (reference sequence). V dropped 7 bases and J dropped 0 bases, with 7 bases sitting between them. CDR3 length: 14 amino acids.

This clone was detected only once. The chain employs TRBV2 and TRBJ2-3; TRBD2 aligns across 7 bases. V dropped 7 bases and J dropped 4; count of bases not matched to a gene: 8. This CDR3 region has 14 residues. Germline lookup yields CDR1 SNHLY and CDR2 FYNNEI. CDR3 nucleotides: TGTGCCAGCAAGCGACTAGCCCCCCCAGATACGCAGTATTTT. Amino acid sequence: CASKRLAPPDTQYF.

J is TRBJ2-7 and V is TRBV7-2; 10 bases line up with TRBD2. Germline assignment: CDR1 SGHTA and CDR2 FQGNSA. The CDR3 spans 15 residues. V dropped 5 bases and J dropped 0; count of bases not matched to a gene: 4. Written as DNA, the CDR3 is TGTGCCAGCAGCCCAGGACTAGCGGCCTCCTACGAGCAGTACTTC. It yields the protein CASSPGLAASYEQYF.

This chain uses TRBV6-1 with TRBJ2-2, with 11 bases lining up with TRBD2. Germline trimming cut 6 bases from V and 6 bases from J; bases unmatched to any gene: 3. Germline lookup yields CDR1 MNHNS and CDR2 SASEGT. The CDR3 is made up of 14 amino acids. Here the CDR3 DNA reads TGTGCCAGCAGACTAGCGGGAGAGGCCGGGGAGCTGTTTTTT. It is translated as CASRLAGEAGELFF.